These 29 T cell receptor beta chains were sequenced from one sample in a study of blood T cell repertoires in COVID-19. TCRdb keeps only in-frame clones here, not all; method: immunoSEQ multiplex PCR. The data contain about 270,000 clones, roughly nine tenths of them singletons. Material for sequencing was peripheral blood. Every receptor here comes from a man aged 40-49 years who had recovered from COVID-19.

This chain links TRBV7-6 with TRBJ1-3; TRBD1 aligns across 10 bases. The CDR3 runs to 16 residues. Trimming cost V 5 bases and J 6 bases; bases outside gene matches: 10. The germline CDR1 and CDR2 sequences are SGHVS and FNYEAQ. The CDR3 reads CASSPGGGTGENTIYF. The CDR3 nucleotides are TGTGCCAGCAGCCCCGGTGGCGGGACAGGGGAAAACACCATATATTTT.

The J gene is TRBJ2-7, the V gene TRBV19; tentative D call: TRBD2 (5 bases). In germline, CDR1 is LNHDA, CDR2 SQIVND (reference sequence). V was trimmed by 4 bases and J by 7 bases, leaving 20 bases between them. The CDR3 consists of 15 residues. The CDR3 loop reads CASSTFGSPSGEQYF. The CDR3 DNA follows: TGTGCCAGTAGTACCTTTGGGAGTCCGTCGGGGGAGCAGTACTTC.

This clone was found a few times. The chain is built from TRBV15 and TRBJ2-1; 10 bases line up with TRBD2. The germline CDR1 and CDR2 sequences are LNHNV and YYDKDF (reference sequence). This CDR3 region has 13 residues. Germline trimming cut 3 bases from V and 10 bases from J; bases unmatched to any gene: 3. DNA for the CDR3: TGTGCCACCAGCAGCCAACTAGCGGGAGAGCAGTTCTTC. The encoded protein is CATSSQLAGEQFF.

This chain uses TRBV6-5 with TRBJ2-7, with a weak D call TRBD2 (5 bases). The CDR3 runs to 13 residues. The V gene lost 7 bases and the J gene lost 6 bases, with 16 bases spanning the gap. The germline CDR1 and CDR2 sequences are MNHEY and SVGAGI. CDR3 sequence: CASTDLVYSEQYF. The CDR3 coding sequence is TGTGCCAGCACGGACTTAGTCTATAGCGAGCAGTACTTC.

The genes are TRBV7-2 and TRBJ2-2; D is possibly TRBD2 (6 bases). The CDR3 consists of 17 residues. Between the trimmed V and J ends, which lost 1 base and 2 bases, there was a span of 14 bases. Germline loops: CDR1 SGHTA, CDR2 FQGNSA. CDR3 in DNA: TGTGCCAGCAGCTTAGATGGACGGGGGACCAACACCGGGGAGCTGTTTTTT. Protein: CASSLDGRGTNTGELFF.

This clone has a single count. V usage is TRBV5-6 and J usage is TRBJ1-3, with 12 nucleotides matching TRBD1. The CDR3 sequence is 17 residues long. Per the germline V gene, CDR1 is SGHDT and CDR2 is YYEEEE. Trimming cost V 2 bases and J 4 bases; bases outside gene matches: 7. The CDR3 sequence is CASSLFGDRGQGNTIYF. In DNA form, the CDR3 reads TGTGCCAGCAGCTTATTTGGGGACAGGGGGCAAGGAAACACCATATATTTT.

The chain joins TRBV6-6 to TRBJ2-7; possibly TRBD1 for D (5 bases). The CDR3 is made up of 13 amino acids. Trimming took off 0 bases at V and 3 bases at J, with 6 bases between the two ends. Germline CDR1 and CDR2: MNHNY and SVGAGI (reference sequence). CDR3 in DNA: TGTGCCAGCAGTTACTCTCAGGGCTACGAGCAGTACTTC. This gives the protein CASSYSQGYEQYF.

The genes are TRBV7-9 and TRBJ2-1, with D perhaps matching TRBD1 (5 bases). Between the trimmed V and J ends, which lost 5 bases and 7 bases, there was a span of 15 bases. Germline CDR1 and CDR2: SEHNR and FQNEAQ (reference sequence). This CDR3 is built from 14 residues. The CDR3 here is CASSVQGVANEQFF. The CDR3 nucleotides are TGTGCCAGCAGCGTTCAAGGGGTGGCGAATGAGCAGTTCTTC.

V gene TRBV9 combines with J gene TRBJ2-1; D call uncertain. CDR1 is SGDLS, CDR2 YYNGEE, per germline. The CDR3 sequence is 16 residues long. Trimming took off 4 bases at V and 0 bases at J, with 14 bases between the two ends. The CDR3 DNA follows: TGTGCCAGCAGCCCCCGCGGTGGGTACTCCTACAATGAGCAGTTCTTC. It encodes CASSPRGGYSYNEQFF.

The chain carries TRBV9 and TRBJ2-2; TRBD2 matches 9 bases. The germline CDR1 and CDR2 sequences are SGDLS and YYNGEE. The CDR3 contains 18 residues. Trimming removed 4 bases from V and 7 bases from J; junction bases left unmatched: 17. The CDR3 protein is CASSTRLAGILSDGELFF. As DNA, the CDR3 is TGTGCCAGCAGCACCCGGCTAGCGGGAATTTTATCTGACGGGGAGCTGTTTTTT.

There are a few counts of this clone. For the CDR3, the DNA is TGTGCCAGCAAGACTAGCGGGAGTGCATACGAGCAGTACTTC. Amino acids: CASKTSGSAYEQYF. The chain has TRBV11-2 and TRBJ2-7; 12 nucleotides agree with TRBD2. CDR3 size: 14 residues. The trim removed 7 bases at V and 4 bases at J, leaving 5 bases unmatched. Germline values: CDR1 SGHAT, CDR2 FQNNGV.

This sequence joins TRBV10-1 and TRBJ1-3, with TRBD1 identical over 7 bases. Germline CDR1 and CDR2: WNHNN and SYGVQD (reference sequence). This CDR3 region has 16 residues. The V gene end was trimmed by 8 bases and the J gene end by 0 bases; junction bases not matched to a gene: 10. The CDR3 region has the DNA TGCGCCAGCGGTCCAGATGACAGGGACTCTGGAAACACCATATATTTT. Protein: CASGPDDRDSGNTIYF.

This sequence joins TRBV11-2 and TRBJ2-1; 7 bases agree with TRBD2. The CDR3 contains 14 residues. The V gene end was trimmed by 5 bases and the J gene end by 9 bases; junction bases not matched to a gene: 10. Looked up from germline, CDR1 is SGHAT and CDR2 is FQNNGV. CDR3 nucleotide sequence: TGTGCCAGCAGCCCCCAGGCGGGAGCCTTTGAGCAGTTCTTC. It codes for CASSPQAGAFEQFF.

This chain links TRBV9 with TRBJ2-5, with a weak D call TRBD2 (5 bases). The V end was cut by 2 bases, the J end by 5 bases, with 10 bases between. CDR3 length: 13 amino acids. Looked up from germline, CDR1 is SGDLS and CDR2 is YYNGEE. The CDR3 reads CASSVGVGETQYF. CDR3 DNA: TGTGCCAGCAGCGTCGGGGTGGGGGAGACCCAGTACTTC.

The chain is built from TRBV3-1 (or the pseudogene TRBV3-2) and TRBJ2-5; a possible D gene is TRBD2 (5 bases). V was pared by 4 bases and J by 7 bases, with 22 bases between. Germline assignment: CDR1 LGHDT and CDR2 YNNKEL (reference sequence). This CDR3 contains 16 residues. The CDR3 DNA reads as TGTGCCAGCAGCCCTCATATAGCGCCCACCTCAGGGACCCAGTACTTC. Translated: CASSPHIAPTSGTQYF.

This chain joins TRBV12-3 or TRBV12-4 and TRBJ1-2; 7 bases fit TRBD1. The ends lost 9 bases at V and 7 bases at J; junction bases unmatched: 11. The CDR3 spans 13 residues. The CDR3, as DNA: TGTGCCAGACGAATCAGGGGGATGGGTGGCTACACCTTC. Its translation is CARRIRGMGGYTF.

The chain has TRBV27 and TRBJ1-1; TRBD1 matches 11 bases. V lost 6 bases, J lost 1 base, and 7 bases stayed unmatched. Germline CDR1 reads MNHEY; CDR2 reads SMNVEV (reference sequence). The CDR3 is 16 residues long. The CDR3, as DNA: TGTGCCAGCAGACCCAGGACAGGGGGCCGGAACACTGAAGCTTTCTTT. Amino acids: CASRPRTGGRNTEAFF.

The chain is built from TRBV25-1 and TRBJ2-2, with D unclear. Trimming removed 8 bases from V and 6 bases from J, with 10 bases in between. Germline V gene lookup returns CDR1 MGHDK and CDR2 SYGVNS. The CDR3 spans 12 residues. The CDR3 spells CASAKRPGELFF. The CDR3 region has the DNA TGTGCCAGCGCCAAGCGACCCGGGGAGCTGTTTTTT.

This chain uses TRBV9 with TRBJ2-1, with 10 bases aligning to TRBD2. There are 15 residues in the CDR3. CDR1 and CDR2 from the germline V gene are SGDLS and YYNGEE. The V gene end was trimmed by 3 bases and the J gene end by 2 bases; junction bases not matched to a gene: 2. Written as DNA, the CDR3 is TGTGCCAGCAGCGAGGGACTAGCGCCCTACAATGAGCAGTTCTTC. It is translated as CASSEGLAPYNEQFF.

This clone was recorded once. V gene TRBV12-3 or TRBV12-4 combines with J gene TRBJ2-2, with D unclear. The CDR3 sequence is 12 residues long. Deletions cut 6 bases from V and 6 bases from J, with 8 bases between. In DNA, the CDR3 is TGTGCCAGCAGATCCCGGTCCGGGGAGCTGTTTTTT. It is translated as CASRSRSGELFF.

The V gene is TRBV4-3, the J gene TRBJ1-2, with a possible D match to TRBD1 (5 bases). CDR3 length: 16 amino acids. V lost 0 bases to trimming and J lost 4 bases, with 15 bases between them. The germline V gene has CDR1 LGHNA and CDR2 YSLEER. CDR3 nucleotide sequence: TGCGCCAGCAGCCAAGATCGGGGGTGGGACTCCTATGGCTACACCTTC. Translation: CASSQDRGWDSYGYTF.

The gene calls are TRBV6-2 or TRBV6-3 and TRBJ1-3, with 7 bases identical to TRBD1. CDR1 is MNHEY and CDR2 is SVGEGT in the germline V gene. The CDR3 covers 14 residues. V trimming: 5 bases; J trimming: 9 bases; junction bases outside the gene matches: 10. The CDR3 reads CASSRPQQGRTIYF. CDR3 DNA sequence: TGTGCCAGCAGTCGGCCACAACAGGGGCGCACCATATATTTT.

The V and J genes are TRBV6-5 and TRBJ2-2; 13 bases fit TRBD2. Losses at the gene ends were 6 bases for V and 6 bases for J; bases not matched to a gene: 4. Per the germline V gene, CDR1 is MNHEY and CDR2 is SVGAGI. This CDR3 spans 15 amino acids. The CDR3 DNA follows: TGTGCCAGCAGCGCACTAGCGGGGGGGCCCGGGGAGCTGTTTTTT. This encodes CASSALAGGPGELFF.

Here the CDR3 DNA reads TGTGCCAGCAGTGAGCGGATAGGTGAAAAACTGTTTTTT. It is translated as CASSERIGEKLFF. The J gene is TRBJ1-4, the V gene TRBV25-1; D is unclear. The CDR3 extends over 13 amino acids. V lost 3 bases and J lost 7, with 9 bases in between. The germline V gene encodes CDR1 MGHDK and CDR2 SYGVNS.

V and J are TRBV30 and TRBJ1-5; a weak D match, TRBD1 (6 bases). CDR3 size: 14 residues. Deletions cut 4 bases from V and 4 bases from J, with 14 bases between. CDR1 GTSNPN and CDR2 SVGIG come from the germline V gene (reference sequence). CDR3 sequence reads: CAWKAGTSNQPQHF. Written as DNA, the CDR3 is TGTGCCTGGAAGGCTGGGACAAGTAATCAGCCCCAGCATTTT.

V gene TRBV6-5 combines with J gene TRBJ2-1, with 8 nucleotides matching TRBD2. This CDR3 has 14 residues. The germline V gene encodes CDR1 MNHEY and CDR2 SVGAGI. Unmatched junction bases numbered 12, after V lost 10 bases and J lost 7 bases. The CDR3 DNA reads TGTGCCACCTCTCGGGGGGGGCCCCGGAATGAGCAGTTCTTC. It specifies CATSRGGPRNEQFF.

The CDR3 loop reads CASRIRAASSYEQYF. The CDR3 nucleotides read TGTGCCAGCAGAATCCGGGCAGCTAGCAGTTACGAGCAGTACTTC. The chain has TRBV9 and TRBJ2-7; possible D gene TRBD2, 5 bases. Germline V CDR1 and CDR2: SGDLS, YYNGEE. The V end lost 5 bases, the J end lost 4 bases, and 19 bases lay between the germline ends. The CDR3 covers 15 residues.

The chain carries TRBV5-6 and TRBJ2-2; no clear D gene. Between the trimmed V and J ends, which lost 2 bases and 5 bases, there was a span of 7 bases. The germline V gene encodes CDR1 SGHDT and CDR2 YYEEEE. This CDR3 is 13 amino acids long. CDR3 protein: CASSFPGTGELFF. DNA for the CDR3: TGTGCCAGCAGCTTTCCCGGGACCGGGGAGCTGTTTTTT. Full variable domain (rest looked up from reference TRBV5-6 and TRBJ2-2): DAGVTQSPTHLIKTRGQQVTLRCSPKSGHDTVSWYQQALGQGPQFIFQYYEEEERQRGNFPDRFSGHQFPNYSSELNVNALLLGDSALYLCASSFPGTGELFFGEGSRLTVL.

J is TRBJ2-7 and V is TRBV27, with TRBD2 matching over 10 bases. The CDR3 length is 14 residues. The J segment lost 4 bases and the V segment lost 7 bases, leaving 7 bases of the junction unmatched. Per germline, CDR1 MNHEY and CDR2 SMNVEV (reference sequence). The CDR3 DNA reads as TGTGCCAGCACTTCTAGCGGGAGTTTATACGAGCAGTACTTC. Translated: CASTSSGSLYEQYF.